These 8 T cell receptor beta chains originate from one sample sequenced in a study of PD-1 blockade in mismatch repair-deficient tumors (dated by TCRdb to between 2016 and 2019). The library was generated by the immunoSEQ multiplex PCR assay. The table comes from immuneACCESS by way of TCRdb, which keeps in-frame sequences with V and J called. Part of the clones is missing from these tables; in studies checked, under half for an unresolved V gene and the rest for unknown reasons. The sample includes about 130,000 clones, with roughly 86% observed a single time. The ten largest clones add up to 10% to 15% of the sample. The sequenced sample was peripheral blood, obtained about 17 months after starting pembrolizumab. The receptors were sampled from an adult with mismatch repair-deficient cancer.

This sequence joins TRBV13 and TRBJ2-1; D unclear. CDR1 and CDR2 (germline): PRHDT, FYEKMQ (reference sequence). This CDR3 contains 12 residues. The ends were cut back, 5 bases at V and 7 bases at J, with 9 bases in the middle. CDR3 amino acids: CASSIKRNEQFF. CDR3 sequence (DNA): TGTGCCAGCAGCATTAAGCGTAATGAGCAGTTCTTC.

This chain links TRBV6-5 with TRBJ2-3; TRBD1 is a possible D gene (5 bases). V was clipped by 0 bases and J by 2 bases, with 12 bases between them. Germline CDR1 is MNHEY and CDR2 is SVGAGI. This CDR3 spans 16 amino acids. Written as DNA, the CDR3 is TGTGCCAGCAGTTACTCAGGGGATGAGAACACAGATACGCAGTATTTT. Translating it yields CASSYSGDENTDTQYF.

This chain links TRBV5-4 with TRBJ1-2, with D possibly TRBD1 on 5 matching bases. In germline, CDR1 is SGHNT, CDR2 YYREEE (reference sequence). This CDR3 region has 15 residues. V gave up 1 base and J gave up 6 bases, with 16 bases separating them. The DNA of the CDR3 is TGTGCCAGCAGCTTGATTGACAGTCGAGAGGATGGCTACACCTTC. It yields the protein CASSLIDSREDGYTF.

This clone has just one count. J is TRBJ1-4 and V is TRBV20-1, with D hard to call. CDR3 length equals 11 residues. V was pared by 0 bases and J by 5 bases, with 1 base between. Per germline, CDR1 DFQATT and CDR2 SNEGSKA (reference sequence). The CDR3 region has the DNA TGCAGTGCTAGAGAGAATGAAAAACTGTTTTTT. This codes for CSARENEKLFF.

The V and J genes are TRBV19 and TRBJ2-7, with D perhaps matching TRBD1 (5 bases). The germline V gene has CDR1 LNHDA and CDR2 SQIVND (reference sequence). The CDR3 length is 15 residues. Trimming pared 1 base from V and 2 bases from J, leaving 12 bases between. The CDR3 is CASSIVGLTAYEQYF. The DNA of the CDR3 is TGTGCCAGTAGTATAGTAGGGTTGACAGCCTACGAGCAGTACTTC.

The chain uses TRBV4-2 and TRBJ2-1; D gene uncertain. Trimming shortened V by 0 bases and J by 5 bases, and 5 bases separated the two germline ends. CDR1 LGHNA and CDR2 YNFKEQ come from the germline V gene. The CDR3 totals 13 residues. The CDR3 sequence is CASSQDINNEQFF. In nucleotides, the CDR3 is TGTGCCAGCAGCCAAGATATAAACAATGAGCAGTTCTTC.

This clone was seen just once. The chain couples TRBV27 to TRBJ2-7, with D possibly matching TRBD1 (7 bases). V lost 4 bases, J lost 7 bases, and 14 bases lay in between. The CDR3 spans 13 residues. The germline CDR1 and CDR2 sequences are MNHEY and SMNVEV (reference sequence). CDR3 nucleotides: TGTGCCAGCAGTTCGACAGGGAGGTTGGAGCAGTACTTC. Residues: CASSSTGRLEQYF.

This rearrangement joins TRBV5-1 to TRBJ2-3; D gene unclear. Between the trimmed V and J ends, which lost 3 bases and 2 bases, there was a span of 16 bases. CDR1 and CDR2 (germline): SGHRS, YFSETQ. The CDR3 runs 16 residues. In nucleotides, the CDR3 is TGCGCCAGCAGCTCTTACTTGGGGAAGACCACAGATACGCAGTATTTT. Amino acids: CASSSYLGKTTDTQYF.